This T cell receptor beta chain derives from a study of control samples from healthy donors and cancer patients. This clone has a single count. The data were produced by immunoSEQ multiplex PCR, yet TCRdb's version contains in-frame clones alone and is incomplete. The sample carries some 67,000 clones, 89% recorded once. From germline, CDR1 is MGHDK and CDR2 SYGVNS. The V gene lost 5 bases and the J gene lost 2 bases, with 3 bases spanning the gap. This CDR3 comprises 11 residues. The sample taken for sequencing was PBMCs. This TCR was recovered from a man aged 60 to 69 with lung cancer. The V call is TRBV25-1, the J call TRBJ1-2; D remains unclear. CDR3 sequence reads: CASSRNYGYTF. The CDR3, as DNA: TGTGCCAGCAGTCGGAACTATGGCTACACCTTC.